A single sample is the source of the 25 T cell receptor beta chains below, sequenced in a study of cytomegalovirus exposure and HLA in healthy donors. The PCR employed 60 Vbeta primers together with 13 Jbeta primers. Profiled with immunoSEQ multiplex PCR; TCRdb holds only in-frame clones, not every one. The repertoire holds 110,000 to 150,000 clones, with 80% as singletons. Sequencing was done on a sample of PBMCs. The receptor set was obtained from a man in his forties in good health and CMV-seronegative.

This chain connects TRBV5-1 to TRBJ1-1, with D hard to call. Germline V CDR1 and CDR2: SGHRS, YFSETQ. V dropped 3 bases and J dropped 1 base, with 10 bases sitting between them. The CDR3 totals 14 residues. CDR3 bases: TGCGCCAGCAGCTCGTCCGGGAGGAACACTGAAGCTTTCTTT. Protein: CASSSSGRNTEAFF.

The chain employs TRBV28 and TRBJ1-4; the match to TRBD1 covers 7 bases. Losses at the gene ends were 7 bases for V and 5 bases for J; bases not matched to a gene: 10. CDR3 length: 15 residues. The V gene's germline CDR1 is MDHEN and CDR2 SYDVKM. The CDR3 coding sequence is TGTGCCAGCATTCCTGGGGGACAGCGAAATGAAAAACTGTTTTTT. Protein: CASIPGGQRNEKLFF.

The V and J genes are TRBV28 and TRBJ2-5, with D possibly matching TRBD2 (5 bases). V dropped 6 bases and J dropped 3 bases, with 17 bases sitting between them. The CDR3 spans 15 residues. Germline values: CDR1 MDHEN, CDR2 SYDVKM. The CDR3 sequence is CASSRQRRGKETQYF. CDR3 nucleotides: TGTGCCAGCAGCCGACAACGACGGGGAAAAGAGACCCAGTACTTC.

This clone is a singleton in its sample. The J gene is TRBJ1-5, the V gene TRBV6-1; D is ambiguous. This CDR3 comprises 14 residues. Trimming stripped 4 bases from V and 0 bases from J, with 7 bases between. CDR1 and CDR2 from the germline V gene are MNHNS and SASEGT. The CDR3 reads CASSGQYSNQPQHF. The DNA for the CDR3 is TGTGCCAGCAGTGGGCAGTATAGCAATCAGCCCCAGCATTTT.

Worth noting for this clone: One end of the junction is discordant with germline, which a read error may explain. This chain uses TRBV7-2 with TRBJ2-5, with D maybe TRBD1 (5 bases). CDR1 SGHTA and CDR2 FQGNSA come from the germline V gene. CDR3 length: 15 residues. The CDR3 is CASSLDRSPQETQYF. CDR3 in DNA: TGTGCCAGCAGCTTAGACAGGAGCCCCCAAGAAACCCAGTACTTC.

This chain's CDR3 is CASSLEGTSYEQYF. The CDR3 coding sequence is TGTGCCAGCAGCTTAGAGGGGACTTCCTACGAGCAGTACTTC. This chain uses TRBV11-3 with TRBJ2-7, with D possibly TRBD2 on 6 matching bases. Trimming took off 0 bases at V and 1 base at J, with 7 bases between the two ends. Germline assignment: CDR1 SGHNT and CDR2 YENEEA. This CDR3 has 14 amino acids.

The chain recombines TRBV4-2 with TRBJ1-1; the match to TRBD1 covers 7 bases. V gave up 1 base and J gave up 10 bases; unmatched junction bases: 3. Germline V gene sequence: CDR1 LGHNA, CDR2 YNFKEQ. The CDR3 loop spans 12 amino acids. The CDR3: CASSQVAGGAFF. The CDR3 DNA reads TGTGCCAGCAGCCAAGTGGCAGGGGGAGCTTTCTTT.

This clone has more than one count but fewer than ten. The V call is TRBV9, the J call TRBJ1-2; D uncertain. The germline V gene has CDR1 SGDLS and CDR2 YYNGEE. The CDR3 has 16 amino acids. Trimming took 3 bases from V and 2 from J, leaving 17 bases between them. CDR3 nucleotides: TGTGCCAGCAGCGGACCGGGGAAAGGATTGAACTATGGCTACACCTTC. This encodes CASSGPGKGLNYGYTF.

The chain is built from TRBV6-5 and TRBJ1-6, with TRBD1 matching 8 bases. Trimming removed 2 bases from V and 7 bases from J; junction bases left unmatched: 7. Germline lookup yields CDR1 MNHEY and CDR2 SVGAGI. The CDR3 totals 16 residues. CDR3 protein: CASSYQRTGRNSPLHF. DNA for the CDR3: TGTGCCAGCAGTTACCAGAGGACAGGGAGAAATTCACCCCTCCACTTT.

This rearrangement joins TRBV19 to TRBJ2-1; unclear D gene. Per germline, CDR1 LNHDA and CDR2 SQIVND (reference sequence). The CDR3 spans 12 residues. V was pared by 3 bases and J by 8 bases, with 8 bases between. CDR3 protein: CASSIFRDEQFF. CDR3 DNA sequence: TGTGCCAGTAGTATTTTCCGGGATGAGCAGTTCTTC.

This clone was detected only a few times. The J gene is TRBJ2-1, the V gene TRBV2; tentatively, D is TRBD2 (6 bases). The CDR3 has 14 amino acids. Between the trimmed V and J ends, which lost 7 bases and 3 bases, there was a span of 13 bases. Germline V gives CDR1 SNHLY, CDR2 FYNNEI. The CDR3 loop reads CASTWGDNYNEQFF. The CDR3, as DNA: TGTGCCAGCACCTGGGGGGATAACTACAATGAGCAGTTCTTC.

In nucleotides, the CDR3 is TGTGCCAGCAGTGGGACAAGAACTAATGAAAAACTGTTTTTT. Its translation is CASSGTRTNEKLFF. The chain couples TRBV6-1 to TRBJ1-4, with D perhaps TRBD1 (5 bases). Germline CDR1 MNHNS, CDR2 SASEGT. V lost 4 bases to trimming and J lost 1 base, with 7 bases between them. The CDR3 sequence is 14 residues long.

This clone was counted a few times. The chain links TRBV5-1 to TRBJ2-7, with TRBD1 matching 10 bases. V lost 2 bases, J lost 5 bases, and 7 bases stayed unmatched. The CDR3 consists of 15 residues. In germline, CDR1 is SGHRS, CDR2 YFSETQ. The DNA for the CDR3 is TGCGCCAGCAGCTTAACCGGGACAGGGGACAACGAGCAGTACTTC. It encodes CASSLTGTGDNEQYF.

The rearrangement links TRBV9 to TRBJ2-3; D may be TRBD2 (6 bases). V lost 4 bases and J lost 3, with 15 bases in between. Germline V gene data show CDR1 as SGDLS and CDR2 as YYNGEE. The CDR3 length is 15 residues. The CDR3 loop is CASSYSGTLTDTQYF. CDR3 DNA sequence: TGTGCCAGCAGCTACTCGGGGACTCTTACAGATACGCAGTATTTT. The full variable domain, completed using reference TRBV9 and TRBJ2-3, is DSGVTQTPKHLITATGQRVTLRCSPRSGDLSVYWYQQSLDQGLQFLIQYYNGEERAKGNILERFSAQQFPDLHSELNLSSLELGDSALYFCASSYSGTLTDTQYFGPGTRLTVL.

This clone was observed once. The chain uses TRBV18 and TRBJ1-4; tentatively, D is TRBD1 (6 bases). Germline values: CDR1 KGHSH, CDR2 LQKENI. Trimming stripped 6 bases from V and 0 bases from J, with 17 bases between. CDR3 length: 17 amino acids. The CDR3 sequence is CASSQNTGQSTNEKLFF. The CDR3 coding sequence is TGTGCCAGCTCGCAAAACACGGGACAATCAACTAATGAAAAACTGTTTTTT.

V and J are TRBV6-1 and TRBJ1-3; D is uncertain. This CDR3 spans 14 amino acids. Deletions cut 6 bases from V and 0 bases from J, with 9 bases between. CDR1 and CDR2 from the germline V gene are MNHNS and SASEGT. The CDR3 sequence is CASRSASSGNTIYF. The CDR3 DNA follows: TGTGCCAGCAGATCAGCTAGCTCTGGAAACACCATATATTTT.

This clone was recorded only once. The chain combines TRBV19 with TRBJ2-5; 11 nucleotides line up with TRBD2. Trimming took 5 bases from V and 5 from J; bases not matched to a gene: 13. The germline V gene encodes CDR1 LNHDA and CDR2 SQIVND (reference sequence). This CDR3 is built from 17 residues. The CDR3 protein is CASSPEPSGGPWETQYF. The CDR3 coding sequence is TGTGCCAGTAGTCCGGAGCCTAGCGGGGGGCCGTGGGAGACCCAGTACTTC.

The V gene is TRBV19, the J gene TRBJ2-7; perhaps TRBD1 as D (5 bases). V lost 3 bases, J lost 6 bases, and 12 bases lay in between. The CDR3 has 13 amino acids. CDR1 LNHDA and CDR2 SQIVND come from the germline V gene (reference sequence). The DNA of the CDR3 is TGTGCCAGTAGTATGATTCAGGGTGGCGAGCAGTACTTC. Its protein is CASSMIQGGEQYF.

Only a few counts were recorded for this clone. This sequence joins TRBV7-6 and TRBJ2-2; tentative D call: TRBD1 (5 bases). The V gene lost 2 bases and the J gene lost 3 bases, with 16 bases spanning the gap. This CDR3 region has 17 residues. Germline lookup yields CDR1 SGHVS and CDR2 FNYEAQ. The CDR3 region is CASSLLSQGWDTGELFF. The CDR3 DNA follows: TGTGCCAGCAGCTTACTTTCGCAGGGTTGGGACACCGGGGAGCTGTTTTTT.

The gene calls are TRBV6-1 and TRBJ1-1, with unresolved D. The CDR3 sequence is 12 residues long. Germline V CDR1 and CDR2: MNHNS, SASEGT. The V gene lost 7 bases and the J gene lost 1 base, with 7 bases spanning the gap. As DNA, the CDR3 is TGTGCCAGCACCGCAGGGAACACTGAAGCTTTCTTT. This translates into CASTAGNTEAFF.

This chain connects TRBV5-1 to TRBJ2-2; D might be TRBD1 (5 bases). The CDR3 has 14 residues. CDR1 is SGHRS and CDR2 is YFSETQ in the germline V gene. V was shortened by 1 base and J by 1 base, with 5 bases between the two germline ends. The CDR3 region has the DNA TGCGCCAGCAGCTTGACAGGGAACACCGGGGAGCTGTTTTTT. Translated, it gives CASSLTGNTGELFF.

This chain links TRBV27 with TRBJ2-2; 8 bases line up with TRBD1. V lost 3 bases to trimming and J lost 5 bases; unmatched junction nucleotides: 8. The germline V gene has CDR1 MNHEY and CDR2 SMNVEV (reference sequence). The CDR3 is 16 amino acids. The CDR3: CASSLKDRGNTGELFF. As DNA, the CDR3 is TGTGCCAGCAGTTTGAAAGACAGGGGCAATACCGGGGAGCTGTTTTTT.

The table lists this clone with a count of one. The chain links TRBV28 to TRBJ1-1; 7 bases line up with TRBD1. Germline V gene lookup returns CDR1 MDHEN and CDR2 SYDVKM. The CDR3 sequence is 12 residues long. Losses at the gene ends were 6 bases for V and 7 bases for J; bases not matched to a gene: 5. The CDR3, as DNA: TGTGCCAGCAGGCCCGGGACAGTTGAAGCTTTCTTT. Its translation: CASRPGTVEAFF. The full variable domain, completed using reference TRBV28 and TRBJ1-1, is DVKVTQSSRYLVKRTGEKVFLECVQDMDHENMFWYRQDPGLGLRLIYFSYDVKMKEKGDIPEGYSVSREKKERFSLILESASTNQTSMYLCASRPGTVEAFFGQGTRLTVV.

CDR3: CASSLSSGGSSGANVLTF. In nucleotides, the CDR3 is TGCGCCAGCAGCTTATCCAGCGGGGGGTCCTCTGGGGCCAACGTCCTGACTTTC. The chain employs TRBV5-1 and TRBJ2-6, with 9 bases that match TRBD2. This CDR3 comprises 18 residues. Germline CDR1 SGHRS, CDR2 YFSETQ. V was clipped by 2 bases and J by 0 bases; unmatched bases: 6.

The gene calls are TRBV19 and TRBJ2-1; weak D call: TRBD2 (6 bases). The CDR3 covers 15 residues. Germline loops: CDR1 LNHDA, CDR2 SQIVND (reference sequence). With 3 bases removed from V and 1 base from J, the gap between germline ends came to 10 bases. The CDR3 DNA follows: TGTGCCAGTAGTATGGCTGCGGGATCCTACAATGAGCAGTTCTTC. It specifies CASSMAAGSYNEQFF.